This T cell receptor (beta chain) came from a study of T cell responses to AZD1222 COVID-19 vaccine. In germline, CDR1 is SGHNT, CDR2 YYREEE (reference sequence). The CDR3 covers 16 residues. The V end was cut by 4 bases, the J end by 4 bases, with 15 bases between. Data came from immunoSEQ multiplex PCR; TCRdb stores just in-frame clones and leaves some out. The sample holds around 180,000 clones, 80% to 90% seen once. Sequencing was performed on peripheral blood, taken on day 0 of AZD1222 vaccination. This receptor was obtained from an adult in good health. J is TRBJ1-6 and V is TRBV5-4; D gene unclear. The CDR3 region has the DNA TGTGCCAGCAGCGCGAAAACGACGGGTTATAATTCACCCCTCCACTTT. Residues: CASSAKTTGYNSPLHF.